This T cell receptor beta chain is drawn from a study of blood T cell repertoires in COVID-19. Across the study: The analysed material was cDNA or gDNA that came from T cells, B-cell-depleted T cells, or PBMCs.

V lost 6 bases to trimming and J lost 10 bases; unmatched junction nucleotides: 8. CDR3 length: 11 amino acids. Germline CDR1 is DFQATT and CDR2 is SNEGSKA (reference sequence). In the original processing: Estimates of nucleated cell counts were drawn from the amplification of reference gene primers. Profiling relied on immunoSEQ multiplex PCR, and the TCRdb table lists in-frame clones only, not all of them. That table gives V, J and clone size, and the DNA gave D and trimming. The table shows roughly 35,000 clones, with 70% to 90% occurring only once. The material sequenced was peripheral blood. The genes are TRBV20-1 and TRBJ2-5; 7 nucleotides line up with TRBD1. The TCR originated in a human donor in a cohort sampled during active COVID-19. CDR3 in amino acids: CSARQGLFQYF. DNA for the CDR3: TGCAGTGCAAGACAGGGTCTTTTCCAGTACTTC.